This T cell receptor (beta chain) was retrieved from a study of shared T cell receptors in the human thymus. The V end was cut by 6 bases, the J end by 2 bases, with 17 bases between. The CDR3 extends over 16 amino acids. Germline assignment: CDR1 MDHEN and CDR2 SYDVKM. Here immunoSEQ multiplex PCR was the method, and the copy in TCRdb shows in-frame clones only, minus some. The top ten hold around 0.0094% of the sample, which has more than 550,000 clones, 80% to 90% seen once. The sample was also linked to a second study, of human thymus T cells. Per that study: Donor material was obtained from healthy Finnish infants undergoing corrective surgery for congenital heart defects. Resections that were taken during corrective heart surgery supplied the thymus tissue. Usage of V and J genes appeared biased in thymic and blood repertoires. A high degree of thymic repertoire overlap among unrelated individuals was reported in related research.

The chain joins TRBV28 to TRBJ1-5, with D perhaps matching TRBD1 (5 bases). Sequenced input: thymocytes. The clonotype was recovered from a girl under three years old with a congenital heart defect. CDR3 sequence reads: CASSLRGFGGNQPQHF. For the CDR3, the DNA is TGTGCCAGCAGCTTGCGGGGGTTCGGTGGCAATCAGCCCCAGCATTTT.